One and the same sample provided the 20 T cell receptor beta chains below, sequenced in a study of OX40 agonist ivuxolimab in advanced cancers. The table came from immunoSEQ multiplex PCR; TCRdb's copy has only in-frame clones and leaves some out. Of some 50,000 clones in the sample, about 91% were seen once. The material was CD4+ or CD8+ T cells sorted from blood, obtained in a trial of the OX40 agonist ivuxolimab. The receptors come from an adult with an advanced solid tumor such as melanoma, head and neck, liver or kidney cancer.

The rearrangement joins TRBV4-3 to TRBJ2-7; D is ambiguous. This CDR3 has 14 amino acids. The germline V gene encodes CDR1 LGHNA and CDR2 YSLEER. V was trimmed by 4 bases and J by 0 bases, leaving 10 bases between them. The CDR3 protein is CASSPDPGSYEQYF. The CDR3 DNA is TGCGCCAGCAGCCCGGACCCAGGCTCCTACGAGCAGTACTTC.

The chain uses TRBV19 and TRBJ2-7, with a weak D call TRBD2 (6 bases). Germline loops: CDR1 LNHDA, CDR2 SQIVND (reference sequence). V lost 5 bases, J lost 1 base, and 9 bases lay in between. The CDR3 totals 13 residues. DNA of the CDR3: TGTGCCAGTAGTCCGGGGGAGTCCTACGAGCAGTACTTC. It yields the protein CASSPGESYEQYF.

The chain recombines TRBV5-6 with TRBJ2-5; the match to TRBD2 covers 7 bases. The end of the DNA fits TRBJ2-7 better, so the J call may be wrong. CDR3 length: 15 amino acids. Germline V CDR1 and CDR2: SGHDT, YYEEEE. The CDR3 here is CASSLSLRETYEQYF. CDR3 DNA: TGTGCCAGCAGCTTGAGTTTGCGGGAGACCTACGAGCAGTACTTC.

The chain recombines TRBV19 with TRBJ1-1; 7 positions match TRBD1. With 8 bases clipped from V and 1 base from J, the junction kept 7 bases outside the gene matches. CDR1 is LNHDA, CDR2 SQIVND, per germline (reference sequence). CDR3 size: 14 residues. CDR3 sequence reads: CASDPSGGNTEAFF. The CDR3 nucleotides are TGTGCCAGTGACCCCTCAGGGGGGAACACTGAAGCTTTCTTT.

The chain's CDR3 is CASSLEGGRARTHEQYF. CDR3 nucleotides: TGTGCCAGCAGCTTAGAGGGTGGGAGGGCCAGGACCCACGAGCAGTACTTC. V is TRBV7-8 and J is TRBJ2-7; 7 bases agree with TRBD2. V was pared by 1 base and J by 5 bases, with 14 bases of the junction left unmatched. From germline, CDR1 is SGHVS and CDR2 FQNEAQ. The CDR3 runs to 17 residues.

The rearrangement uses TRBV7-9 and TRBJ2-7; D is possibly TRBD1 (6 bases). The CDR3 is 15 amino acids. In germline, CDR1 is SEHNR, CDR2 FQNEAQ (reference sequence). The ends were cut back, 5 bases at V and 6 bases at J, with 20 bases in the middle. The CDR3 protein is CASSDRQAASLEQYF. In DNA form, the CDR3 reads TGTGCCAGCAGCGATCGACAGGCCGCGAGTCTCGAGCAGTACTTC. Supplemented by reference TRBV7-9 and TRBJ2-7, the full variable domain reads DTGVSQNPRHKITKRGQNVTFRCDPISEHNRLYWYRQTLGQGPEFLTYFQNEAQLEKSRLLSDRFSAERPKGSFSTLEIQRTEQGDSAMYLCASSDRQAASLEQYFGPGTRLTVT.

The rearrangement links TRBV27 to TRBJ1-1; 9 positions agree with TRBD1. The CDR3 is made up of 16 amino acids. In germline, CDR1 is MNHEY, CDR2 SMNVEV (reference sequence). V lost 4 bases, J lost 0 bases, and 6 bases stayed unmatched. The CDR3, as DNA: TGTGCCAGCAGTTCCGGACAGGGGTTATTGAACACTGAAGCTTTCTTT. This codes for CASSSGQGLLNTEAFF.

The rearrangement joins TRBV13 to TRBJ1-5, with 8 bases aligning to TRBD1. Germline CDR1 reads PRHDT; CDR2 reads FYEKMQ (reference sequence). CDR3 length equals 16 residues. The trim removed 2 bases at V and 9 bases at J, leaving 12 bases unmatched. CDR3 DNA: TGTGCCAGCAGCTTACAATCAGGGGGCCCCGTTTCGCCCCAGCATTTT. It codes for CASSLQSGGPVSPQHF.

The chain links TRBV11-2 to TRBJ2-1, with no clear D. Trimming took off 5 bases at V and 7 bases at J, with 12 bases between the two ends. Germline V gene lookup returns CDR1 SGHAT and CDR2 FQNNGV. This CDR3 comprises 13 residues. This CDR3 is CASSPAAQNEQFF. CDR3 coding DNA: TGTGCCAGCAGCCCCGCGGCCCAGAATGAGCAGTTCTTC.

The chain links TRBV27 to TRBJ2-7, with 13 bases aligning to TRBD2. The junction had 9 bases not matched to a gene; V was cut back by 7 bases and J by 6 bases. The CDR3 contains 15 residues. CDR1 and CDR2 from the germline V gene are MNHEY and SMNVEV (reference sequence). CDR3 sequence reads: CASIGNGTSGIEQYF. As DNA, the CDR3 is TGTGCCAGCATAGGGAACGGGACTAGCGGGATCGAGCAGTACTTC.

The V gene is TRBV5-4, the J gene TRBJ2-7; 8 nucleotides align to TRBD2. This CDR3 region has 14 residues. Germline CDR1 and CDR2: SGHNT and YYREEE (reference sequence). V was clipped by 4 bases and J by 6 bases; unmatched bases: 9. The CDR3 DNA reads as TGTGCCAGCAGCCCGGGACTAGGGGCCCCCGAGCAGTACTTC. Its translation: CASSPGLGAPEQYF.

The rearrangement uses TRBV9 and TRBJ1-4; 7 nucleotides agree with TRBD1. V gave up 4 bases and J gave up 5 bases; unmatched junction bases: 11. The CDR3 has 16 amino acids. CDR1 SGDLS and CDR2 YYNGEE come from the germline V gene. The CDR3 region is CASSPPTGAQNEKLFF. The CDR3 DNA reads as TGTGCCAGCAGCCCCCCAACAGGGGCCCAAAATGAAAAACTGTTTTTT.

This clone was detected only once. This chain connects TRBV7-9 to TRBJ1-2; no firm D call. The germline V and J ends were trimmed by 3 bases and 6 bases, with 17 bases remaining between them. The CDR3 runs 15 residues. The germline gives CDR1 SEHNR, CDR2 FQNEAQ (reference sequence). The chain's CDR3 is CASSFYVDTIDGYTF. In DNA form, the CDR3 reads TGTGCCAGCAGCTTTTATGTCGACACGATCGATGGCTACACCTTC.

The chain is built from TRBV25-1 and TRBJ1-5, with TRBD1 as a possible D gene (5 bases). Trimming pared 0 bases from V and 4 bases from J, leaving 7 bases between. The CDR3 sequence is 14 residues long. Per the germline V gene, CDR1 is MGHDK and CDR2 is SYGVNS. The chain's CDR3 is CASSEYGGNQPQHF. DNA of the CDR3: TGTGCCAGCAGTGAATACGGGGGTAATCAGCCCCAGCATTTT.

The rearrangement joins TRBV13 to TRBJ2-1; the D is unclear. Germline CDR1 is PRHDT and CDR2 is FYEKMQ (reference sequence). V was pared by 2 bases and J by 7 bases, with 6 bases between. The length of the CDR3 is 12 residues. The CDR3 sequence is CASSLQQNEQFF. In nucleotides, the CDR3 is TGTGCCAGCAGCTTACAGCAAAATGAGCAGTTCTTC.

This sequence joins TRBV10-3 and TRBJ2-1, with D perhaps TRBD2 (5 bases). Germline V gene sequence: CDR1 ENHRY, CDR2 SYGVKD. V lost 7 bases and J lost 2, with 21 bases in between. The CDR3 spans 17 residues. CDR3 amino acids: CAINQDEEAMAYNEQFF. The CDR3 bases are TGTGCCATCAATCAGGACGAGGAGGCTATGGCCTACAATGAGCAGTTCTTC.

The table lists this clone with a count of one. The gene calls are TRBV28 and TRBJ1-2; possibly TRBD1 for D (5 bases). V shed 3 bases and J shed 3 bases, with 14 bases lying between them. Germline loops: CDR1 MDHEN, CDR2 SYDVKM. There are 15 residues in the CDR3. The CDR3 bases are TGTGCCAGCAGTTTTCAGGGACTGGGGGACTATGGCTACACCTTC. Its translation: CASSFQGLGDYGYTF.

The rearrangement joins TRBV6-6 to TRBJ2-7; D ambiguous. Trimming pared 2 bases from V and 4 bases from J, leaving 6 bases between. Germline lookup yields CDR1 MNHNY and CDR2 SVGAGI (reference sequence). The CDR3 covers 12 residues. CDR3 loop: CASSYGIYEQYF. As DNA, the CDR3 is TGTGCCAGCAGTTACGGCATATACGAGCAGTACTTC.

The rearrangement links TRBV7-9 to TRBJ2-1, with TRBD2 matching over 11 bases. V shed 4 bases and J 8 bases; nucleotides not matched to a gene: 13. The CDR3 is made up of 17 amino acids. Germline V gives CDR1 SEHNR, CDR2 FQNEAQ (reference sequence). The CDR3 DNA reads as TGTGCCAGCAGCTCCATGAGGGCTAGCGGGGGGTGGCATGAGCAGTTCTTC. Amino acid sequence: CASSSMRASGGWHEQFF.

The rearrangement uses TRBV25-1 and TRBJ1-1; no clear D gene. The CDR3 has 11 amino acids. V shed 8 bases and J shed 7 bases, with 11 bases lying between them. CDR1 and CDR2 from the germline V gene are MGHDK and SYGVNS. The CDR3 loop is CASRRLGEAFF. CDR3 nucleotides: TGTGCCAGCCGTCGGTTGGGTGAAGCTTTCTTT.